These 12 T cell receptor beta chains came from one sample sequenced in a study of blood T cell repertoires in COVID-19. TCRdb's table, derived via immunoSEQ multiplex PCR, lists solely in-frame clones and lacks some. The table includes about 180,000 clones, around 90% detected once. Sequencing used PBMCs or T cells enriched from blood (not recorded which). These receptors were obtained from a woman aged 18-30 years who had recovered from COVID-19.

This clone was recorded many times. The genes are TRBV5-5 and TRBJ1-1, with no clear D. Trimming cost V 4 bases and J 0 bases, with 13 bases left between them. In germline, CDR1 is SGHKS, CDR2 YYEKEE (reference sequence). The length of the CDR3 is 15 residues. CDR3 loop: CASSPRGELNTEAFF. CDR3 DNA: TGTGCCAGCAGCCCCCGGGGAGAGTTGAACACTGAAGCTTTCTTT.

The chain carries TRBV18 and TRBJ2-5; D may be TRBD1 (5 bases). The germline CDR1 and CDR2 sequences are KGHSH and LQKENI. The CDR3 length is 14 residues. Trimming took off 5 bases at V and 3 bases at J, with 13 bases between the two ends. Written as DNA, the CDR3 is TGTGCCAGCTCATACCCGACAGAAAAAGAGACCCAGTACTTC. It yields the protein CASSYPTEKETQYF.

The chain recombines TRBV4-1 with TRBJ2-2, with TRBD2 matching 7 bases. The CDR3 spans 17 residues. V shed 2 bases and J 0 bases; nucleotides not matched to a gene: 6. The germline gives CDR1 MGHRA, CDR2 YSYEKL. The CDR3 DNA is TGCGCCAGCAGCCAAAAAAGGCTAGCGGCGAACACCGGGGAGCTGTTTTTT. Its translation: CASSQKRLAANTGELFF.

This clone has a handful of counts. The chain uses TRBV19 and TRBJ1-5; D is perhaps TRBD1 (5 bases). The CDR3 is 16 amino acids. The germline V gene encodes CDR1 LNHDA and CDR2 SQIVND (reference sequence). The V and J ends lost 0 bases and 4 bases respectively, with 13 bases between them. The CDR3 DNA follows: TGTGCCAGTAGTATAGATGGGCAGGGAAGAAATCAGCCCCAGCATTTT. It encodes CASSIDGQGRNQPQHF.

This chain joins TRBV19 and TRBJ2-6; TRBD2 might be the D (6 bases). Trimming removed 5 bases at V and 4 bases at J, with 15 bases between. Per germline, CDR1 LNHDA and CDR2 SQIVND (reference sequence). The CDR3 is 16 residues long. The CDR3 loop reads CASSAWEATGANVLTF. The DNA for the CDR3 is TGTGCCAGTAGTGCCTGGGAGGCTACGGGGGCCAACGTCCTGACTTTC.

The genes are TRBV11-3 and TRBJ2-2; perhaps TRBD1 as D (6 bases). The CDR3 sequence is 15 residues long. V was trimmed by 3 bases and J by 7 bases, leaving 15 bases between them. Germline CDR1 reads SGHNT; CDR2 reads YENEEA. Here the CDR3 reads CASSLPGATIGELFF. CDR3 bases: TGTGCCAGCAGCTTGCCAGGGGCAACGATCGGGGAGCTGTTTTTT. The variable domain in full, with the rest retrieved from reference TRBV11-3 and TRBJ2-2, is EAGVVQSPRYKIIEKKQPVAFWCNPISGHNTLYWYLQNLGQGPELLIRYENEEAVDDSQLPKDRFSAERLKGVDSTLKIQPAELGDSAVYLCASSLPGATIGELFFGEGSRLTVL.

This chain links TRBV5-8 with TRBJ1-4; D perhaps matches TRBD1 (5 bases). Germline V gene sequence: CDR1 SGHTS, CDR2 YDEGEE. The germline V and J ends were trimmed by 3 bases and 7 bases, with 13 bases remaining between them. The CDR3 has 14 residues. CDR3 sequence reads: CASSSGLGGEKLFF. CDR3 DNA: TGTGCCAGCAGCTCAGGGTTGGGAGGTGAAAAACTGTTTTTT. The complete variable domain, with remaining parts taken from reference TRBV5-8 and TRBJ1-4, reads EAGVTQSPTHLIKTRGQQATLRCSPISGHTSVYWYQQALGLGLQFLLWYDEGEERNRGNFPPRFSGRQFPNYSSELNVNALELEDSALYLCASSSGLGGEKLFFGSGTQLSVL.

This rearrangement joins TRBV19 to TRBJ2-1, with TRBD2 matching over 8 bases. Germline loops: CDR1 LNHDA, CDR2 SQIVND (reference sequence). Trimming removed 5 bases from V and 2 bases from J; junction bases left unmatched: 14. The CDR3 sequence is 18 residues long. CDR3 sequence (DNA): TGTGCCAGTAGTGCTTGGACAGACTGGACTAGCCCCTACAATGAGCAGTTCTTC. It codes for CASSAWTDWTSPYNEQFF.

The chain employs TRBV6-6 and TRBJ1-1; D might be TRBD1 (5 bases). Germline-derived CDR1 and CDR2 are MNHNY and SVGAGI (reference sequence). The CDR3 consists of 15 residues. V was shortened by 2 bases and J by 5 bases, with 15 bases between the two germline ends. For the CDR3, the DNA is TGTGCCAGCAGTTACGGAACAGGACGAGGTACTGAAGCTTTCTTT. Translating gives CASSYGTGRGTEAFF.

The chain combines TRBV29-1 with TRBJ2-7, with 15 positions matching TRBD2. The CDR3 contains 16 residues. CDR1 and CDR2 (germline): SQVTM, ANQGSEA. J gave up 7 bases and V 4 bases, and 11 bases lay outside the gene matches. The CDR3 coding sequence is TGCAGCGTTGCGGTTAGGGGAGGACTAGCGGGAGGGGAGCAGTACTTC. Its translation is CSVAVRGGLAGGEQYF.

V gene TRBV28 combines with J gene TRBJ1-2; D is ambiguous. V lost 7 bases to trimming and J lost 13 bases, with 19 bases between them. This CDR3 has 12 amino acids. The germline CDR1 and CDR2 sequences are MDHEN and SYDVKM. The CDR3 spells CASTPPRGSSTF. Here the CDR3 DNA reads TGTGCCAGCACCCCTCCCCGGGGATCAAGCACCTTC.

This clone was recorded only once. The chain joins TRBV6-5 to TRBJ1-5; weak D call: TRBD1 (5 bases). The germline gives CDR1 MNHEY, CDR2 SVGAGI. Trimming stripped 11 bases from V and 7 bases from J, with 18 bases between. The CDR3 consists of 13 residues. This chain's CDR3 is CAHAKGIGQPQHF. The CDR3 DNA follows: TGTGCCCATGCTAAGGGGATAGGACAGCCCCAGCATTTT.